The rows below give T cell receptor beta chains drawn from one sample of a study of T-cell reconstitution after alpha-beta-depleted transplantation in children. Using its own MiXCR run on the PCR reads, TCRdb lists one record per CDR3 protein. The sample holds around 380,000 distinct CDR3 sequences, under 13% seen once. The sample here was PBMCs from the stem cell graft donor, taken from the stem cell graft. These receptors were collected from a human donor who donated a stem cell graft to a child with acute myeloid leukemia. Each CDR3 is given with its conserved first and last residue. Each record gives: D gene, J gene, clone size, V gene, CDR3 DNA, CDR3 protein. The D gene is left open where the match is weak. A clone size is listed for some rows: how often the clone was seen (once, few, many), or a class if it is expanded.

D: TRBD2
J: TRBJ2-3
size: -
V: TRBV20-1
DNA: TGCAGTGCTAGAGATTCAAGACTAGCGGAAAATACGCAGTATTTT
CDR3: CSARDSRLAENTQYF

D: TRBD2
J: TRBJ2-1
size: -
V: TRBV7-2
DNA: TGTGCCAGCAGCTTAGTCGGGGTAGCGGGATCTTACAATGAGCAGTTCTTC
CDR3: CASSLVGVAGSYNEQFF

D: -
J: TRBJ2-1
size: few
V: TRBV7-2
DNA: TGTGCCAGCAGCTCCCAAGCAGTCCGGGTGGACAATGAGCAGTTCTTC
CDR3: CASSSQAVRVDNEQFF

D: -
J: TRBJ2-3
size: few
V: TRBV7-8
DNA: TGTGCCAGCAGACAGACCAGCACAGATACGCAGTATTTT
CDR3: CASRQTSTDTQYF

D: -
J: TRBJ1-6
size: -
V: TRBV12-3/TRBV12-4
DNA: TGTGCCAGCAGTCAAGTCATACCGGGCTATTCACCCCTCCACTTT
CDR3: CASSQVIPGYSPLHF

D: TRBD2
J: TRBJ2-3
size: -
V: TRBV20-1
DNA: TGCAGTGCTCCACTAGCGGGAGGCTTCTGGACGCAGTATTTT
CDR3: CSAPLAGGFWTQYF

D: TRBD1
J: TRBJ2-1
size: few
V: TRBV30
DNA: TGTGCCTGGAGCGCCGACGGGACAGGTCACAATGAGCAGTTCTTC
CDR3: CAWSADGTGHNEQFF

D: TRBD1
J: TRBJ1-5
size: -
V: TRBV23-1
DNA: TGCGCCAGCAGTCGTCCGGGACAGGGGACGATCCAGCCCCAGCATTTT
CDR3: CASSRPGQGTIQPQHF

D: -
J: TRBJ1-6
size: few
V: TRBV5-1
DNA: TGCGCCAGCAGCTTGGAGGGGCTTGCCCGTAATTCACCCCTCCACTTT
CDR3: CASSLEGLARNSPLHF

D: TRBD2
J: TRBJ2-1
size: many
V: TRBV7-9
DNA: TGTGCCAGCAGCCCTACCGGGGGGTCGGCAAATGAGCAGTTCTTC
CDR3: CASSPTGGSANEQFF